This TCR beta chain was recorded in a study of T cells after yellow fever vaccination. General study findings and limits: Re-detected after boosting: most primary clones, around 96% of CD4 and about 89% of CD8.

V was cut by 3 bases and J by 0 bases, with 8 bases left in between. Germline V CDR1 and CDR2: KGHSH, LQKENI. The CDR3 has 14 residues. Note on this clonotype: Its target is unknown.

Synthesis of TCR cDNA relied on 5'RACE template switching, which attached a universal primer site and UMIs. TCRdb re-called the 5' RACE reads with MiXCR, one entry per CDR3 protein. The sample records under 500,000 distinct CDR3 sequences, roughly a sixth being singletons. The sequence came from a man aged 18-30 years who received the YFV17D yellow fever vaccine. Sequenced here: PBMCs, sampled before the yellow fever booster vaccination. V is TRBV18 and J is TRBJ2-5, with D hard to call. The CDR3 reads CASSPTGYQETQYF. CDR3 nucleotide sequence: TGTGCCAGCTCACCGACCGGGTACCAAGAGACCCAGTACTTC.